This TCR beta chain was recorded in a study of Ad26.COV2.S vaccination and SARS-CoV-2 variants. The wider study: Among those in the COV1001 Ad26.COV2.S trial arm was the donor. Study-wide points: People who got the vaccine had more spike-specific TCR breadth than people who got placebo. Across vaccine and placebo recipients, the breadth of non-spike TCRs was similar.

The treatment: over 15 received Ad26.COV2.S at low or high dose, single or two shots; roughly 5 received placebo; per-sample allocation not given. Each sample was drawn 63 days after the first injection (of vaccine or placebo). Ad26 vector vaccine expressed Wuhan-strain SARS-CoV-2 spike. Sequenced by immunoSEQ multiplex PCR; TCRdb stores in-frame clones only, minus some. The sample holds about 380,000 clones, around 82% seen once. With regard to this clone: No antigen is known for it.

The clonotype originates from a person aged 18-65 years who received the Ad26.COV2.S COVID-19 vaccine or a placebo. The sequencing here drew on peripheral blood, taken in a trial of Ad26.COV2.S vaccine versus placebo.

CDR3 DNA: TGTGCCAGCAGCTACTCTGGGGCCAACGTCCTGACTTTC. This gives the protein CASSYSGANVLTF. The gene calls are TRBV7-6 and TRBJ2-6; no definite D call. The CDR3 totals 13 residues. Per the germline V gene, CDR1 is SGHVS and CDR2 is FNYEAQ. The V and J ends lost 4 bases and 0 bases respectively, with 1 base between them.